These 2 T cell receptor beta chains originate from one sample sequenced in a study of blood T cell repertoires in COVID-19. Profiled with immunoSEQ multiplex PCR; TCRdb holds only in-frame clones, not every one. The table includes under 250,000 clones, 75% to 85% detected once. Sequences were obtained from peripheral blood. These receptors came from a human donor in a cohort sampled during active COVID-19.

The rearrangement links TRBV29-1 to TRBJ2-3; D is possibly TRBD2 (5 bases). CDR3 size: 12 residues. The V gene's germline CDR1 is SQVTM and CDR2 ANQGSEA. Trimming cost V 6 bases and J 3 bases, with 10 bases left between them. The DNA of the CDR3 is TGCAGCGTGGAACTAGTGACAGATACGCAGTATTTT. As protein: CSVELVTDTQYF.

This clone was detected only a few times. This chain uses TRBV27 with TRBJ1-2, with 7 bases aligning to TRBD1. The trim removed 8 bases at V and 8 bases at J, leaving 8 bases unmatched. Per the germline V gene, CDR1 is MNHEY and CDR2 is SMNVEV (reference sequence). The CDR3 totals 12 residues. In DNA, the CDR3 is TGTGCCAGCCACCGACAGGGTCACGGCTACACCTTC. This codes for CASHRQGHGYTF.